A single sample is the source of the 14 T cell receptor beta chains below, sequenced in a study of cytomegalovirus exposure and HLA in healthy donors. PCR primers comprised 60 Vbeta and 13 Jbeta primers. The data were produced by immunoSEQ multiplex PCR, yet TCRdb's version contains in-frame clones alone and is incomplete. The table lists tens of thousands of clones, over 70% of them singletons. The sequencing sample was made of PBMCs. These receptors came from a male donor in good health and CMV-seropositive.

This clone was picked up one time. This chain connects TRBV25-1 to TRBJ1-1; 9 bases are a match to TRBD1. Germline CDR1 reads MGHDK; CDR2 reads SYGVNS. There are 13 residues in the CDR3. V shed 2 bases, J shed 10 bases, and the junction held 5 bases outside the gene matches. This chain's CDR3 is CASSERQGERAFF. DNA for the CDR3: TGTGCCAGCAGTGAAAGACAGGGGGAGAGAGCTTTCTTT. The whole variable domain, filled in from reference TRBV25-1 and TRBJ1-1, reads EADIYQTPRYLVIGTGKKITLECSQTMGHDKMYWYQQDPGMELHLIHYSYGVNSTEKGDLSSESTVSRIRTEHFPLTLESARPSHTSQYLCASSERQGERAFFGQGTRLTVV.

The chain has TRBV2 and TRBJ2-3; 14 positions agree with TRBD2. V was pared by 5 bases and J by 6 bases, with 4 bases of the junction left unmatched. CDR1 and CDR2 from the germline V gene are SNHLY and FYNNEI. The CDR3 totals 15 residues. CDR3 in DNA: TGTGCCAGCAGTCGACTAGCGGGGGGGTCCGATACGCAGTATTTT. Its protein is CASSRLAGGSDTQYF.

The rearrangement uses TRBV30 and TRBJ2-7, with no clear D. The V end was cut by 2 bases, the J end by 2 bases, with 13 bases between. The CDR3 contains 14 residues. Germline-derived CDR1 and CDR2 are GTSNPN and SVGIG (reference sequence). The CDR3 reads CAWSSNSRTYEQYF. The CDR3 nucleotides are TGTGCCTGGAGTTCGAACAGCCGAACCTACGAGCAGTACTTC.

The chain has TRBV30 and TRBJ2-2; 9 nucleotides match TRBD2. Trimming at V came to 3 bases and at J to 2 bases, leaving 1 base not matched to a gene. Germline values: CDR1 GTSNPN, CDR2 SVGIG (reference sequence). There are 14 residues in the CDR3. Here the CDR3 DNA reads TGTGCCTGGAGGACTAGCGGCAACACCGGGGAGCTGTTTTTT. This gives the protein CAWRTSGNTGELFF.

The J gene is TRBJ2-1, the V gene TRBV9; 12 bases are a match to TRBD2. V lost 4 bases to trimming and J lost 8 bases; unmatched junction nucleotides: 4. This CDR3 comprises 14 residues. The germline V gene has CDR1 SGDLS and CDR2 YYNGEE. The chain's CDR3 is CASSRTSGDDEQFF. Here the CDR3 DNA reads TGTGCCAGCAGCCGGACTAGCGGGGACGATGAGCAGTTCTTC.

This chain joins TRBV28 and TRBJ2-3, with 10 bases identical to TRBD2. Trimming took 2 bases from V and 7 from J; bases not matched to a gene: 6. Germline CDR1 and CDR2: MDHEN and SYDVKM. CDR3 length equals 15 residues. The CDR3 loop is CASSLLAGAGNTQYF. CDR3 DNA sequence: TGTGCCAGCAGTTTACTAGCGGGGGCCGGGAATACGCAGTATTTT.

The chain joins TRBV9 to TRBJ2-2; 8 nucleotides line up with TRBD1. The CDR3 runs 16 residues. Germline-derived CDR1 and CDR2 are SGDLS and YYNGEE. With 4 bases clipped from V and 5 bases from J, the junction kept 10 bases outside the gene matches. In DNA, the CDR3 is TGTGCCAGCAGCCCGCCGGACAGGGCAGATACCGGGGAGCTGTTTTTT. This codes for CASSPPDRADTGELFF.

V and J are TRBV19 and TRBJ2-2, with 10 bases lining up with TRBD2. From germline, CDR1 is LNHDA and CDR2 SQIVND (reference sequence). V shed 6 bases, J shed 6 bases, and the junction held 4 bases outside the gene matches. The CDR3 is made up of 14 amino acids. This CDR3 is CASRTAGGPGELFF. CDR3 in DNA: TGTGCCAGTAGAACAGCGGGGGGGCCCGGGGAGCTGTTTTTT.

There are a few counts of this clone. The genes are TRBV4-1 and TRBJ2-4, with TRBD2 matching over 10 bases. V lost 3 bases and J lost 2; bases outside the gene matches: 4. This CDR3 spans 16 amino acids. Germline V lookup: CDR1 MGHRA, CDR2 YSYEKL. CDR3 amino acids: CASSHTSGVTKNIQYF. The CDR3 region has the DNA TGCGCCAGCAGCCATACTAGCGGGGTTACCAAAAACATTCAGTACTTC.

V is TRBV5-1 and J is TRBJ1-1; a weak D match, TRBD1 (6 bases). Germline CDR1 and CDR2: SGHRS and YFSETQ. The V end was cut by 2 bases, the J end by 5 bases, with 19 bases between. This CDR3 has 16 amino acids. The CDR3 DNA sequence: TGCGCCAGCAGCTTTCCACTACAGGGTAGCCGGACTGAAGCTTTCTTT. It translates to CASSFPLQGSRTEAFF. Drawing the rest from reference TRBV5-1 and TRBJ1-1, the complete variable domain is KAGVTQTPRYLIKTRGQQVTLSCSPISGHRSVSWYQQTPGQGLQFLFEYFSETQRNKGNFPGRFSGRQFSNSRSEMNVSTLELGDSALYLCASSFPLQGSRTEAFFGQGTRLTVV.

The chain recombines TRBV5-3 with TRBJ1-1, with D tentatively TRBD1 (6 bases). TRBV5-3 qualifies as an ORF whose function is uncertain. Trimming removed 3 bases from V and 4 bases from J, with 13 bases in between. The length of the CDR3 is 14 residues. The CDR3 loop reads CARSSDRRTTEAFF. The CDR3 DNA is TGTGCCAGAAGCTCAGACAGGCGGACCACTGAAGCTTTCTTT.

The chain couples TRBV23-1 to TRBJ1-6; no firm D call. TRBV23-1 falls under the ORF class, with uncertain function. The CDR3 loop spans 15 amino acids. Trimming took 0 bases from V and 7 from J, leaving 10 bases between them. This CDR3 reads CASSQSGRQNSPLHF. DNA of the CDR3: TGCGCCAGCAGTCAATCGGGCAGGCAAAATTCACCCCTCCACTTT.

V usage is TRBV14 and J usage is TRBJ1-4; a possible D gene is TRBD1 (5 bases). With 6 bases removed from V and 4 bases from J, the gap between germline ends came to 12 bases. CDR1 is SGHDN and CDR2 is FVKESK in the germline V gene. The CDR3 runs to 14 residues. CDR3 DNA sequence: TGTGCCAGCAGTTATCGACAGTATAATGAAAAACTGTTTTTT. Amino acids: CASSYRQYNEKLFF.

V usage is TRBV4-3 and J usage is TRBJ2-3, with D tentatively TRBD1 (7 bases). Per the germline V gene, CDR1 is LGHNA and CDR2 is YSLEER. There are 16 residues in the CDR3. V shed 0 bases and J shed 4 bases, with 14 bases lying between them. The CDR3, as DNA: TGCGCCAGCAGCCAAGATCGGCAGGGGGGCCCAGATACGCAGTATTTT. Translation gives CASSQDRQGGPDTQYF.